The 6 T cell receptor beta chains listed next were all sequenced from one sample in a study of blood T cell repertoires in COVID-19. Method: immunoSEQ multiplex PCR; TCRdb's copy keeps in-frame clones and lacks some. Here the sample spans 200,000 to 250,000 clones, approximately 85% being singletons. Sequencing was performed on peripheral blood. The receptors here all came from a woman between 50 and 59 years old with active or convalescent COVID-19.

This clone occurred once. CDR3 region: CAISVRTGNLGGYTF. CDR3 DNA sequence: TGTGCCATCAGTGTGCGGACAGGGAATTTAGGTGGCTACACCTTC. The rearrangement links TRBV10-3 to TRBJ1-2, with TRBD1 matching 8 bases. The CDR3 covers 15 residues. The V gene end was trimmed by 4 bases and the J gene end by 7 bases; junction bases not matched to a gene: 11. Germline CDR1 reads ENHRY; CDR2 reads SYGVKD.

J is TRBJ1-5 and V is TRBV19, with D maybe TRBD1 (5 bases). V was cut by 5 bases and J by 2 bases, with 13 bases left in between. This CDR3 region has 15 residues. The germline V gene has CDR1 LNHDA and CDR2 SQIVND (reference sequence). CDR3 residues: CASSGGGEGNQPQHF. The CDR3 region has the DNA TGTGCCAGTAGTGGGGGGGGTGAGGGCAATCAGCCCCAGCATTTT.

This sequence joins TRBV18 and TRBJ2-1; TRBD2 matches 14 bases. The germline V gene has CDR1 KGHSH and CDR2 LQKENI. Trimming cost V 8 bases and J 3 bases; bases outside gene matches: 15. The CDR3 has 19 amino acids. The CDR3 DNA reads TGTGCCAGCCATGGTCTTACGGGACTAGCGGGAGTCGGCTACAATGAGCAGTTCTTC. Translated, it gives CASHGLTGLAGVGYNEQFF.

The chain couples TRBV12-3 or TRBV12-4 to TRBJ1-2; TRBD1 aligns across 8 bases. The length of the CDR3 is 13 residues. The V segment lost 6 bases and the J segment 8 bases; nucleotides outside the gene matches: 8. The CDR3 protein is CASSPGQGRGYTF. The CDR3 coding sequence is TGTGCCAGCAGCCCTGGACAGGGAAGAGGCTACACCTTC.

The chain joins TRBV5-6 to TRBJ2-6; D is ambiguous. V was shortened by 7 bases and J by 1 base, with 24 bases between the two germline ends. The germline V gene encodes CDR1 SGHDT and CDR2 YYEEEE. The length of the CDR3 is 19 residues. This CDR3 reads CASFSPYGYLESGANVLTF. As DNA, the CDR3 is TGTGCCAGCTTTTCCCCCTACGGGTATCTAGAGTCTGGGGCCAACGTCCTGACTTTC.

J is TRBJ2-2 and V is TRBV5-1; D is possibly TRBD1 (6 bases). CDR1 SGHRS and CDR2 YFSETQ come from the germline V gene. The CDR3 has 15 amino acids. V lost 4 bases and J lost 5, with 15 bases in between. CDR3: CASSLQGGQTGELFF. CDR3 DNA: TGCGCCAGCAGCCTACAGGGTGGACAGACCGGGGAGCTGTTTTTT.